The source of this TCR beta chain is a study of T cell responses to AZD1222 COVID-19 vaccine. Study findings and constraints: Spike was spanned by vaccine-associated CD4 TCRs, which were dominant at 160-218 and 743-854. White British ancestry dominated among donors, who included more females, and clonal diversity was possibly underestimated. Reportedly, close to half of spike-specific TCRs are directed against unmutated variant regions. Spike-specific TCRs gained breadth and depth after people received two AZD1222 doses.

With V trimmed by 5 bases and J by 3 bases, 5 bases remained unmatched. The CDR3 runs to 15 residues. Germline assignment: CDR1 PRHDT and CDR2 FYEKMQ (reference sequence). Only in-frame clones appear in the TCRdb table, and some are missing; sequencing was by immunoSEQ multiplex PCR. The sample consists of 150,000 or so clones, about nine tenths of them appearing once. About this clone itself: Its antigen is as yet unknown.

The sample in question was peripheral blood, obtained on day 0 of AZD1222 vaccination. The clonotype was recovered from an adult in good health. This chain links TRBV13 with TRBJ2-3; 10 bases align to TRBD2. The CDR3 is CASSPTSGSTDTQYF. CDR3 DNA sequence: TGTGCCAGCAGCCCGACTAGCGGGTCTACAGATACGCAGTATTTT.